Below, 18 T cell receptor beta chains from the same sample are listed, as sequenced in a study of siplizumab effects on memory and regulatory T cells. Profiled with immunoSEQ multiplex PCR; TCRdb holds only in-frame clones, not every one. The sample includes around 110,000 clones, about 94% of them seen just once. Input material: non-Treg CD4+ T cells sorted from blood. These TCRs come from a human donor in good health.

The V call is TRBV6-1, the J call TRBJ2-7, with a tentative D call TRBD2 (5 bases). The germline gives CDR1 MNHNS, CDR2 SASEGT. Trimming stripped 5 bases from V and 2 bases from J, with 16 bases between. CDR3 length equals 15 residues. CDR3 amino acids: CASSSVIRGPYEQYF. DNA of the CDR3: TGTGCCAGCAGTTCCGTCATTCGGGGTCCCTACGAGCAGTACTTC.

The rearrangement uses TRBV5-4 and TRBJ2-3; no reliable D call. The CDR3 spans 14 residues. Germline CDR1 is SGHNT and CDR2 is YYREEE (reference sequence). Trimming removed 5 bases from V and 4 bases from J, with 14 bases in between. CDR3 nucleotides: TGTGCCAGCAGAATTCAGGATTTGTCAGATACGCAGTATTTT. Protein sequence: CASRIQDLSDTQYF.

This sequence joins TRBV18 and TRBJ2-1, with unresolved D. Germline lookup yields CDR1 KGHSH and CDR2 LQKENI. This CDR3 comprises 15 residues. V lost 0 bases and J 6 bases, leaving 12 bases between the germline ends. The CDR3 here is CASSPPGMALNEQFF. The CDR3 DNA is TGTGCCAGCTCACCACCAGGGATGGCCCTCAATGAGCAGTTCTTC.

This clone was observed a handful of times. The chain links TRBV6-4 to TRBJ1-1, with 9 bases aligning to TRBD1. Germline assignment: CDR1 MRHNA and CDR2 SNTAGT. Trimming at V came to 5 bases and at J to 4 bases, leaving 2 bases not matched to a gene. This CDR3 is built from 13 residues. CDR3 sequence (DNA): TGTGCCAGCAGTTCGACAGGGGGCACTGAAGCTTTCTTT. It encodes CASSSTGGTEAFF.

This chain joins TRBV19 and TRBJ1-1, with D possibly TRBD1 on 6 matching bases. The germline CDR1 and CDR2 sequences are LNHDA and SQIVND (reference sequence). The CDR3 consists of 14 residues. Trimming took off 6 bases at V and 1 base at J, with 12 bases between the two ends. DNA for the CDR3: TGTGCCAGTAGACCTGACAGGTGGAACACTGAAGCTTTCTTT. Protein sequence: CASRPDRWNTEAFF.

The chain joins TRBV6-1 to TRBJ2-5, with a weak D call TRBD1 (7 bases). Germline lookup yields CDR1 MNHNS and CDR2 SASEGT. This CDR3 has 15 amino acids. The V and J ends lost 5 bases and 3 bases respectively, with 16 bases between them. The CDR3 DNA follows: TGTGCCAGCAGTAGGGGGCCGGGAGTTAAAGAGACCCAGTACTTC. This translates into CASSRGPGVKETQYF.

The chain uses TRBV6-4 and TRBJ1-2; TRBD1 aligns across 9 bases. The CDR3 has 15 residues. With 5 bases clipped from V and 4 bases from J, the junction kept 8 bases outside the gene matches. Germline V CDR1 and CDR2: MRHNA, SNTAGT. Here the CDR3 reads CASSRGQGTSYGYTF. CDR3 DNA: TGTGCCAGCAGTCGAGGACAGGGGACAAGCTATGGCTACACCTTC.

This chain's CDR3 is CASSDPRLAGDYNEQFF. CDR3 bases: TGTGCCAGCAGTGACCCCCGACTAGCGGGAGACTACAATGAGCAGTTCTTC. The chain employs TRBV6-1 and TRBJ2-1; 12 positions match TRBD2. The trim removed 3 bases at V and 3 bases at J, leaving 6 bases unmatched. CDR3 length: 17 residues. CDR1 and CDR2 from the germline V gene are MNHNS and SASEGT.

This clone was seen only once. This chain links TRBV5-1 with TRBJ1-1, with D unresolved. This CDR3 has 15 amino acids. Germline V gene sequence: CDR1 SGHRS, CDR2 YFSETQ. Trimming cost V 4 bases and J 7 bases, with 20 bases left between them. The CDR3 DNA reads TGCGCCAGCAGCCAAACAACCGGGCGGGAGAGTGAAGCTTTCTTT. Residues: CASSQTTGRESEAFF.

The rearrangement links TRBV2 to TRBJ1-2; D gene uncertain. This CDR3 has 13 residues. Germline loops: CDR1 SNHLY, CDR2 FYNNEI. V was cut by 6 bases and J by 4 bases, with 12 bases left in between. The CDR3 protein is CASRTEPLYGYTF. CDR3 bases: TGTGCCAGCAGGACTGAGCCACTCTATGGCTACACCTTC.

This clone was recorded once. The CDR3 DNA reads as TGTGCCAGTAGTATAGGCAGGACGAACACTGAAGCTTTCTTT. It codes for CASSIGRTNTEAFF. V usage is TRBV19 and J usage is TRBJ1-1; D call uncertain. CDR3 size: 14 residues. Trimming shortened V by 1 base and J by 1 base, and 7 bases separated the two germline ends. Germline CDR1 LNHDA, CDR2 SQIVND (reference sequence).

The CDR3 coding sequence is TGCGCCAGCAGCATAGACACAGGGGACAACACTGAAGCTTTCTTT. Residues: CASSIDTGDNTEAFF. This chain links TRBV5-1 with TRBJ1-1; the match to TRBD1 covers 7 bases. V shed 4 bases and J 2 bases; nucleotides not matched to a gene: 8. Germline V gene sequence: CDR1 SGHRS, CDR2 YFSETQ. The CDR3 has 15 residues.

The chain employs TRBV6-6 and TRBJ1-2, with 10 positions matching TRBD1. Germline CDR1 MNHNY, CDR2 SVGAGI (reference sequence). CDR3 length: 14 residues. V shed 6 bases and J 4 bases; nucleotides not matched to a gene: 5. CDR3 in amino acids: CASRPGTGAYGYTF. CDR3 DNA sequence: TGTGCCAGCAGACCGGGGACAGGGGCCTATGGCTACACCTTC.

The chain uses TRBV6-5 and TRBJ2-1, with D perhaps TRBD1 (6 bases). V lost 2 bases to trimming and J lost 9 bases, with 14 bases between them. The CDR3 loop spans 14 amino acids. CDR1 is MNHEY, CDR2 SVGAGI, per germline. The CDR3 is CASSYGDKGGEQFF. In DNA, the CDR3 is TGTGCCAGCAGTTACGGGGACAAAGGGGGTGAGCAGTTCTTC.

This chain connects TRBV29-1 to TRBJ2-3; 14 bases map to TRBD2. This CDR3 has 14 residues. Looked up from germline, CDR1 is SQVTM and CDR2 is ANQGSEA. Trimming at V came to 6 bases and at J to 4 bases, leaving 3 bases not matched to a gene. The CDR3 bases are TGCAGCGTGACTAGCGGGGGGGCCGCAGATACGCAGTATTTT. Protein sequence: CSVTSGGAADTQYF.

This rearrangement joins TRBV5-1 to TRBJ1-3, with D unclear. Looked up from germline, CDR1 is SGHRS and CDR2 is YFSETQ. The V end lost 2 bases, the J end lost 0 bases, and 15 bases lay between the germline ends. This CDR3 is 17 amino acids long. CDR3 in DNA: TGCGCCAGCAGCTTAGCCCAAGGGCACCGCTCTGGAAACACCATATATTTT. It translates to CASSLAQGHRSGNTIYF.

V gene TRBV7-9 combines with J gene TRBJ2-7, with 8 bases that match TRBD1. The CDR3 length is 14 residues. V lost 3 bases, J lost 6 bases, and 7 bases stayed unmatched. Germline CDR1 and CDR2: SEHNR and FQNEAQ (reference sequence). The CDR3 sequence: CASSFWTGQGEQYF. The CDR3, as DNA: TGTGCCAGCAGCTTTTGGACAGGGCAAGGCGAGCAGTACTTC. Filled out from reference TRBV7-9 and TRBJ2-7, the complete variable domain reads DTGVSQNPRHKITKRGQNVTFRCDPISEHNRLYWYRQTLGQGPEFLTYFQNEAQLEKSRLLSDRFSAERPKGSFSTLEIQRTEQGDSAMYLCASSFWTGQGEQYFGPGTRLTVT.

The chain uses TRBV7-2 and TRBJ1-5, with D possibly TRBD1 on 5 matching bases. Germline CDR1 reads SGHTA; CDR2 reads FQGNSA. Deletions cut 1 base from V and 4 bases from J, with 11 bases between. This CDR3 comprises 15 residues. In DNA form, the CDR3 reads TGTGCCAGCAGCTTAGGTGGGACGGGAAATCAGCCCCAGCATTTT. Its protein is CASSLGGTGNQPQHF. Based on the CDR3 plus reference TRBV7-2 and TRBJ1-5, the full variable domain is GAGVSQSPSNKVTEKGKDVELRCDPISGHTALYWYRQSLGQGLEFLIYFQGNSAPDKSGLPSDRFSAERTGGSVSTLTIQRTQQEDSAVYLCASSLGGTGNQPQHFGDGTRLSIL.